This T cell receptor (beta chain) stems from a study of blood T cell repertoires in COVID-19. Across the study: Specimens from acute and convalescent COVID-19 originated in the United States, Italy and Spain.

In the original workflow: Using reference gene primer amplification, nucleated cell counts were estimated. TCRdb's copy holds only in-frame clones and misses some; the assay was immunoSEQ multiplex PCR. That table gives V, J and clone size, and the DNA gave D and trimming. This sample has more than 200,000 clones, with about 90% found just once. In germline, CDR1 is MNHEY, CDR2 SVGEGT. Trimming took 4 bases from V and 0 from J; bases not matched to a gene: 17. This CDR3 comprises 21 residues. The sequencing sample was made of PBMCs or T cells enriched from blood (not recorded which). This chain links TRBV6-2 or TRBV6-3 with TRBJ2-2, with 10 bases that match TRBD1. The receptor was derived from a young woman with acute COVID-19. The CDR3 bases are TGTGCCAGCAGTTTCCCCACTGTCTTCGGACAGGGGGGAACGAACACCGGGGAGCTGTTTTTT. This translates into CASSFPTVFGQGGTNTGELFF.